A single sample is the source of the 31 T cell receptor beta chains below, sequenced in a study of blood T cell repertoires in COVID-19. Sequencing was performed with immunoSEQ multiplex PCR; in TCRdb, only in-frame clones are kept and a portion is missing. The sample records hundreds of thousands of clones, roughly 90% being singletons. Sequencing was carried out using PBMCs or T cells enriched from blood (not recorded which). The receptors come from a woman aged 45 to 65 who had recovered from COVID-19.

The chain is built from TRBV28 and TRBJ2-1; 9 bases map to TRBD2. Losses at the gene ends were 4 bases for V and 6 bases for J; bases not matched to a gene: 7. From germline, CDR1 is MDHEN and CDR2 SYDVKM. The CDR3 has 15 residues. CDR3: CASSSWTSARNEQFF. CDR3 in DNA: TGTGCCAGCAGTTCCTGGACTAGCGCCCGCAATGAGCAGTTCTTC. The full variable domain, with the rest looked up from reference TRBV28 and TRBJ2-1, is DVKVTQSSRYLVKRTGEKVFLECVQDMDHENMFWYRQDPGLGLRLIYFSYDVKMKEKGDIPEGYSVSREKKERFSLILESASTNQTSMYLCASSSWTSARNEQFFGPGTRLTVL.

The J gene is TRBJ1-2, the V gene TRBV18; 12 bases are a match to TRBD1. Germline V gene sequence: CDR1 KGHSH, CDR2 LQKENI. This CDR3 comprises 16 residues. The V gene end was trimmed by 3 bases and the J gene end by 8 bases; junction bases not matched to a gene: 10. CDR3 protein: CASSPVTGQGASGYTF. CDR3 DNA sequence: TGTGCCAGCTCACCGGTGACGGGACAGGGGGCGTCGGGCTACACCTTC.

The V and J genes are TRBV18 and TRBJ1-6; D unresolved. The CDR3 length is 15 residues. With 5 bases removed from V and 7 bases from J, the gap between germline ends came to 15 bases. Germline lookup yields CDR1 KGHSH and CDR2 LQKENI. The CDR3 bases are TGTGCCAGCTCAGGCGGCCGTAACGGGAATTCACCCCTCCACTTT. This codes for CASSGGRNGNSPLHF.

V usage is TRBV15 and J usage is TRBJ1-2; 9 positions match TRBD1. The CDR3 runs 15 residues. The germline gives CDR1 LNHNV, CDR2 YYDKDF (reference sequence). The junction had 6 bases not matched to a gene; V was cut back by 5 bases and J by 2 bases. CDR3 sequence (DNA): TGTGCCACCAGCCTACGGACAGGGGAAAACTATGGCTACACCTTC. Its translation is CATSLRTGENYGYTF.

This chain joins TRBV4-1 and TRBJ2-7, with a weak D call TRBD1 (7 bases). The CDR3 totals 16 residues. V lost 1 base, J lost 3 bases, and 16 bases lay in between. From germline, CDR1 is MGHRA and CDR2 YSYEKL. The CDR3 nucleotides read TGCGCCAGCAGCCAAGGCTCCCAGGGGGGAATCTACGAGCAGTACTTC. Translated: CASSQGSQGGIYEQYF.

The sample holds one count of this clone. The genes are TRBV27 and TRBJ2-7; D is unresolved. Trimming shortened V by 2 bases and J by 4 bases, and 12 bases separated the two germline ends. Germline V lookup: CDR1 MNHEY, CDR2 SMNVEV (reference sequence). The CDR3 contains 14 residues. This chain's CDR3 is CASSLMRVAYEQYF. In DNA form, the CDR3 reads TGTGCCAGCAGTTTAATGCGTGTTGCGTACGAGCAGTACTTC.

CDR3 bases: TGTGCCATCAGTAGACTAGCAAATGAGCAGTTCTTC. Translated: CAISRLANEQFF. V usage is TRBV10-3 and J usage is TRBJ2-1, with TRBD2 identical over 7 bases. The CDR3 totals 12 residues. Germline CDR1 reads ENHRY; CDR2 reads SYGVKD. The J segment lost 7 bases and the V segment lost 5 bases, leaving 2 bases of the junction unmatched.

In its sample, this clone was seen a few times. CDR3 DNA sequence: TGTGCCAGCAGCCATACGACCGGACTAGCGGGAGCCGTGAACACCGGGGAGCTGTTTTTT. Its translation: CASSHTTGLAGAVNTGELFF. The V gene is TRBV6-2 or TRBV6-3, the J gene TRBJ2-2; 13 bases agree with TRBD2. CDR1 and CDR2 from the germline V gene are MNHEY and SVGEGT. The trim removed 6 bases at V and 1 base at J, leaving 14 bases unmatched. The CDR3 length is 20 residues.

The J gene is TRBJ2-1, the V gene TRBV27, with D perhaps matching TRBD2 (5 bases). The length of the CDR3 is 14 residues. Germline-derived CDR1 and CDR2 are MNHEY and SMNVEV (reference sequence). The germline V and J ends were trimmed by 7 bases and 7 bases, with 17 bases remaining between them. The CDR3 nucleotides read TGTGCCAGCACCTACGTGGGGAGAACAAATGAGCAGTTCTTC. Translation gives CASTYVGRTNEQFF.

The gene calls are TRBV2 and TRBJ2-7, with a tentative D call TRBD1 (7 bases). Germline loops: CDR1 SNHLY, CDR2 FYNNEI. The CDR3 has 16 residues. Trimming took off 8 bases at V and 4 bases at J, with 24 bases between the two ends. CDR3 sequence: CASSRGRGRGNYEQYF. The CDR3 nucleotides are TGTGCCAGCTCAAGGGGTAGGGGGCGCGGGAATTACGAGCAGTACTTC.

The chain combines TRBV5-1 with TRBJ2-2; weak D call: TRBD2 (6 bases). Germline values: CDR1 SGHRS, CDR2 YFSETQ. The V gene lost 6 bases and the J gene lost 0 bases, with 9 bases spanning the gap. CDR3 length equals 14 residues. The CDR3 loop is CASMGRTNTGELFF. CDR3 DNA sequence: TGCGCCAGCATGGGGAGGACGAACACCGGGGAGCTGTTTTTT.

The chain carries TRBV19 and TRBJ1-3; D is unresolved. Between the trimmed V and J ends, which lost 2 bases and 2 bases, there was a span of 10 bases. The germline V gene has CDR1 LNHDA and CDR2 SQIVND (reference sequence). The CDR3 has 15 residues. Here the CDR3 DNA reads TGTGCCAGTAGTATACTTTCCGGAGCTGGAAACACCATATATTTT. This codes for CASSILSGAGNTIYF.

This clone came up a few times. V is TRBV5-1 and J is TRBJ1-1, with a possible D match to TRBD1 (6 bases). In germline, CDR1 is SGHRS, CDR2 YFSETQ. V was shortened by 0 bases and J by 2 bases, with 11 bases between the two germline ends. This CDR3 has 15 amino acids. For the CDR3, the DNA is TGCGCCAGCAGCTTGGGGACAGCTGGAAACACTGAAGCTTTCTTT. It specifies CASSLGTAGNTEAFF. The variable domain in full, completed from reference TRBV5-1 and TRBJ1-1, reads KAGVTQTPRYLIKTRGQQVTLSCSPISGHRSVSWYQQTPGQGLQFLFEYFSETQRNKGNFPGRFSGRQFSNSRSEMNVSTLELGDSALYLCASSLGTAGNTEAFFGQGTRLTVV.

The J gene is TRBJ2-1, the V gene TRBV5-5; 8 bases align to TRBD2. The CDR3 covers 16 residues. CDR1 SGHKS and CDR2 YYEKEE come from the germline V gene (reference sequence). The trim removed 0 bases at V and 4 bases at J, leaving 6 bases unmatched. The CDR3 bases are TGTGCCAGCAGCTTGGATGGCGGGAGGACGTACAATGAGCAGTTCTTC. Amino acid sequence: CASSLDGGRTYNEQFF.

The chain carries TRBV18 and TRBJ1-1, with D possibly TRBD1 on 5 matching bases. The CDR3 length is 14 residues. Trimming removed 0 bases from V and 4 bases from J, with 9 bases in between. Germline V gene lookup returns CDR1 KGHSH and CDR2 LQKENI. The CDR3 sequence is CASSPPGLITEAFF. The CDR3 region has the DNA TGTGCCAGCTCACCACCGGGACTTATCACTGAAGCTTTCTTT. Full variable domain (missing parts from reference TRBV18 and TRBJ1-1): NAGVMQNPRHLVRRRGQEARLRCSPMKGHSHVYWYRQLPEEGLKFMVYLQKENIIDESGMPKERFSAEFPKEGPSILRIQQVVRGDSAAYFCASSPPGLITEAFFGQGTRLTVV.

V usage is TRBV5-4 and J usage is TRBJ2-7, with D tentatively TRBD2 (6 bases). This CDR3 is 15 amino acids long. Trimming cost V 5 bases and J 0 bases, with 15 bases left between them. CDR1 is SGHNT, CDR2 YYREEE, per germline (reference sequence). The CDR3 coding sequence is TGTGCCAGCAGATTGAGAGCGGGTACCTCCTACGAGCAGTACTTC. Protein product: CASRLRAGTSYEQYF.

The CDR3 protein is CASSEYFAEQYF. The CDR3 DNA is TGTGCCAGCAGTGAGTACTTCGCCGAGCAGTACTTC. The chain links TRBV2 to TRBJ2-7; D remains ambiguous. The germline CDR1 and CDR2 sequences are SNHLY and FYNNEI. This CDR3 contains 12 residues. V lost 3 bases, J lost 6 bases, and 9 bases lay in between.

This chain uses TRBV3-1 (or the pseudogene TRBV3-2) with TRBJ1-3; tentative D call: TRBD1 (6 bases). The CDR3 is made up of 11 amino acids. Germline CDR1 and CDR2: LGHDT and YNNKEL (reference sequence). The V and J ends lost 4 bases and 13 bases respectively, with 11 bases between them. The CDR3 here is CASSPGQKIYF. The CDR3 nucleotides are TGTGCCAGCAGCCCCGGACAGAAGATATATTTT.

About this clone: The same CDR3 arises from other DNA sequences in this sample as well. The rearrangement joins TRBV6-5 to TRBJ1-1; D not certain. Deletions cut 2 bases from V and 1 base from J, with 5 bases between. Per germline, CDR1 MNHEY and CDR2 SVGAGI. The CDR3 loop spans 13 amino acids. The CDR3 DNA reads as TGTGCCAGCAGTTACCAGAAGAACACTGAAGCTTTCTTT. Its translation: CASSYQKNTEAFF.

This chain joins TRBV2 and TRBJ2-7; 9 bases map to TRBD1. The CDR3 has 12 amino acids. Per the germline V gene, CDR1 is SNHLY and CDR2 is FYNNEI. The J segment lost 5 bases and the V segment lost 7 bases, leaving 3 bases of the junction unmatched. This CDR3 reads CASTRTGDEQYF. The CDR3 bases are TGTGCCAGCACAAGGACAGGGGACGAGCAGTACTTC.

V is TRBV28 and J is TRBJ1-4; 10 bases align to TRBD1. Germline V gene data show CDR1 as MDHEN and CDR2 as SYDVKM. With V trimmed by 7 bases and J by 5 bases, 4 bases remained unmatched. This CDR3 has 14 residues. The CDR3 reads CASKRTGGNEKLFF. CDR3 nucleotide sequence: TGTGCCAGCAAACGGACAGGGGGAAATGAAAAACTGTTTTTT.

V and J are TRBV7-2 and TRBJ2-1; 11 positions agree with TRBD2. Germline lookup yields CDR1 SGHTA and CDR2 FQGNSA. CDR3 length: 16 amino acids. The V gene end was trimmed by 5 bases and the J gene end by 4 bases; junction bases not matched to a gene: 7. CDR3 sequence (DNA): TGTGCCAGCAGCAGCACCCTAGCGGGAGGTTACAATGAGCAGTTCTTC. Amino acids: CASSSTLAGGYNEQFF.

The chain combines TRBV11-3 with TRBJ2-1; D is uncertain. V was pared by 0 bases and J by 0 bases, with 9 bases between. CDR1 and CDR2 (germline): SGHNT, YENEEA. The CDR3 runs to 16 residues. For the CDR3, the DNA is TGTGCCAGCAGCTTAGAGGGCAGCAGCTCCTACAATGAGCAGTTCTTC. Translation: CASSLEGSSSYNEQFF.

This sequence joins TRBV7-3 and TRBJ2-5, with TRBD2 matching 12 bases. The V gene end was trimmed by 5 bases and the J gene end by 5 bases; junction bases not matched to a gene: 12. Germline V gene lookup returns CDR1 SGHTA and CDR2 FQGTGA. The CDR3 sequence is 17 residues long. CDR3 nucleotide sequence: TGTGCCAGCAGCCGAGGCTTGACTAGCGGGAGTGGTGAGACCCAGTACTTC. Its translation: CASSRGLTSGSGETQYF.

The CDR3 protein is CASSRTSGLQETQYF. The CDR3 DNA is TGTGCCAGCAGCCGGACTAGCGGCCTACAAGAGACCCAGTACTTC. The chain couples TRBV7-8 to TRBJ2-5; 10 bases match TRBD2. The length of the CDR3 is 15 residues. The trim removed 5 bases at V and 2 bases at J, leaving 5 bases unmatched. CDR1 is SGHVS, CDR2 FQNEAQ, per germline.

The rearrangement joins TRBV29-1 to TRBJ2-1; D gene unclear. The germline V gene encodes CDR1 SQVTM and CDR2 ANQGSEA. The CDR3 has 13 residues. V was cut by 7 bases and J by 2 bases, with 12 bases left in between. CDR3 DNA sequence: TGCAGCGGGAGACGAGTAACCTACAATGAGCAGTTCTTC. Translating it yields CSGRRVTYNEQFF.

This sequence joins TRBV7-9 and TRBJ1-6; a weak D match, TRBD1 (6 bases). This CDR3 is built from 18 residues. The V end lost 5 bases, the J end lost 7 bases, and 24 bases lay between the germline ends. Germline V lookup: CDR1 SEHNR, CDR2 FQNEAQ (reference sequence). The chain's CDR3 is CASSLRVMTGDSNSPLHF. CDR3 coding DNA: TGTGCCAGCAGCCTCCGTGTAATGACAGGCGATTCGAATTCACCCCTCCACTTT.

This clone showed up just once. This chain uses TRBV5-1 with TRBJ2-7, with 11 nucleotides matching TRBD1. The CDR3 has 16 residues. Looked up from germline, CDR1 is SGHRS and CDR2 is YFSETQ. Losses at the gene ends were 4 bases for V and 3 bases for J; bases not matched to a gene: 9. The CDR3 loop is CASSPNTGTGGYEQYF. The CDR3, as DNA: TGCGCCAGCAGCCCAAATACCGGGACAGGGGGCTACGAGCAGTACTTC.

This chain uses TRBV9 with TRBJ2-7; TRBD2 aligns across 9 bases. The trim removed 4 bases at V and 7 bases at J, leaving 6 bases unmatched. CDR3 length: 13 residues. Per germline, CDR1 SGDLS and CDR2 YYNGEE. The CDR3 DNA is TGTGCCAGCAGCATAGGGACTAGCCGGGAGCAGTACTTC. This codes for CASSIGTSREQYF.

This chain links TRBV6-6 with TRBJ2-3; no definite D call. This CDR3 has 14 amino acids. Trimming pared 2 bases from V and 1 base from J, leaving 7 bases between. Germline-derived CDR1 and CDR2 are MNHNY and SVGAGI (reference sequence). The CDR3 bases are TGTGCCAGCAGTTACAGGAGCGGCACAGATACGCAGTATTTT. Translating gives CASSYRSGTDTQYF.

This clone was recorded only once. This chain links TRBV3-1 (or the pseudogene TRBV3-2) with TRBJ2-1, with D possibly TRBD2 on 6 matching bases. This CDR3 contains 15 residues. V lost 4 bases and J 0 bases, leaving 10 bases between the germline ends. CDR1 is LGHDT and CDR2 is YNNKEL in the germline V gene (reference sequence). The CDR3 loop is CASSRLVSSYNEQFF. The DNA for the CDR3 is TGTGCCAGCAGCCGACTAGTAAGCTCCTACAATGAGCAGTTCTTC.